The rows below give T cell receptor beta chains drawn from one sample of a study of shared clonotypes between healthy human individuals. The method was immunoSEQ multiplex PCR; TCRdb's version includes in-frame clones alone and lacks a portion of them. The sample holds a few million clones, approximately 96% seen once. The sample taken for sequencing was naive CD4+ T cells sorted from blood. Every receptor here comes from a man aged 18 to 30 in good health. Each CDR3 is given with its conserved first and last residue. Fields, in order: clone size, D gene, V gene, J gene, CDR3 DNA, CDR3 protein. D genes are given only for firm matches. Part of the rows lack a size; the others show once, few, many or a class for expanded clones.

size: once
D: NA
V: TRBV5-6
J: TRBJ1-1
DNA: TGTGCCAGCAGCTTGTTTTCCGGGGCGAACACTGAAGCTTTCTTT
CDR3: CASSLFSGANTEAFF

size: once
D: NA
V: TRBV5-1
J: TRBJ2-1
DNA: TGCGCCAGCAGCCCCTCCGGGTCGAGCTCCTACAATGAGCAGTTCTTC
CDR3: CASSPSGSSSYNEQFF

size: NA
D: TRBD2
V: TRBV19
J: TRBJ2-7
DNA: TGTGCCAGTAGGATAGCGGGAGGAGCCTACGAGCAGTACTTC
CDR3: CASRIAGGAYEQYF

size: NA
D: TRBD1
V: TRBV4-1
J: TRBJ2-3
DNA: TGCGCCAGCAGCCACCCCGGGACAGGCAGGACAGATACGCAGTATTTT
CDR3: CASSHPGTGRTDTQYF

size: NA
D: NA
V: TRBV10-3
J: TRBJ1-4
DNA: TGTGCCATCAACCAGGGAGTAGGTGAAAAACTGTTTTTT
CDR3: CAINQGVGEKLFF

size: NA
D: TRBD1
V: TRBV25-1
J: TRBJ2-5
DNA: TGTGCCAGCAGTCCTGGGGACAGGCTCCGCCAAGAGACCCAGTACTTC
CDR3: CASSPGDRLRQETQYF

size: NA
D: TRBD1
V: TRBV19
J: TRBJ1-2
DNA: TGTGCCAGTAGTATAGATCTATGGGGACAGGGCGATGGCTACACCTTC
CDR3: CASSIDLWGQGDGYTF

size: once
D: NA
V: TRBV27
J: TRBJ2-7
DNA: TGTGCCAGCAGTTTGGAGGGCGGACAGCAGTACTTC
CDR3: CASSLEGGQQYF

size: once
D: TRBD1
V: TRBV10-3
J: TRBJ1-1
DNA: TGTGCCATCAAAAGCTCAGGGGGCGCGACTGAAGCTTTCTTT
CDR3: CAIKSSGGATEAFF

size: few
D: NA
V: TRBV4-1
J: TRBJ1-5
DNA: TGCGCCAGCAGCCAAGACAGGGCCGAAGCCCAGCATTTT
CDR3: CASSQDRAEAQHF

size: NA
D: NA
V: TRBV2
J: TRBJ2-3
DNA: TGTGCCAGCAGTAGAAGCGCCACCAGCACAGATACGCAGTATTTT
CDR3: CASSRSATSTDTQYF

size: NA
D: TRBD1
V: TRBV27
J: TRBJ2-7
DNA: TGTGCCAGCAACGACAGGGGGCTTGGTTACGAGCAGTACTTC
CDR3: CASNDRGLGYEQYF

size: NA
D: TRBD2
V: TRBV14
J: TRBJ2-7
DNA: TGTGCCAGCAGACAAGCGGGAGGGCCACCCGGGGAGCAGTACTTC
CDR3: CASRQAGGPPGEQYF

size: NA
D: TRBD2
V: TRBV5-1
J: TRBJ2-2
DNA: TGCGCCAGCAGCTCCTCCGGGACTAGCGGGGGGAGTTACACCGGGGAGCTGTTTTTT
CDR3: CASSSSGTSGGSYTGELFF

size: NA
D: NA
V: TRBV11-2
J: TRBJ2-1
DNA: TGTGCCAGCAGCTTAGAGCCCTATAGAGAGTTGGCGAATGAGCAGTTCTTC
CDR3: CASSLEPYRELANEQFF

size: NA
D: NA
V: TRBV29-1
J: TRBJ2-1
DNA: TGCAGCGCATACAGGGAGAGCTCCTACAATGAGCAGTTCTTC
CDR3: CSAYRESSYNEQFF

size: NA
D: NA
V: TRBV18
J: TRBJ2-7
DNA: TGTGCCAGCTCACCCGACAGAGGAGCCTACGAGCAGTACTTC
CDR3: CASSPDRGAYEQYF

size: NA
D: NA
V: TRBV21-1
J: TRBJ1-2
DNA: TGTGCCAGCAGCAAGCAAGGGGCTAACTATGGCTACACCTTC
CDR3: CASSKQGANYGYTF

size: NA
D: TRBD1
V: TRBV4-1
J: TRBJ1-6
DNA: TGCGCCAGCAGCCAAGATTTACTCCAGGGGGGCATTTATAATTCACCCCTCCACTTT
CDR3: CASSQDLLQGGIYNSPLHF

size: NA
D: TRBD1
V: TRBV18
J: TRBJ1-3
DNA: TGTGCCAGCTCACGACTAGGGACAGGGGGCATCGGAAACACCATATATTTT
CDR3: CASSRLGTGGIGNTIYF

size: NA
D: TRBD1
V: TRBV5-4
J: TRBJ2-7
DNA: TGTGCCAGCAGCCTACCCGGGACAGTTTACTACGAGCAGTACTTC
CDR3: CASSLPGTVYYEQYF

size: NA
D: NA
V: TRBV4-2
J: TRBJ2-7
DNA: TGTGCCAGCAGCCAAGATCGAAACAGTCCCTACGAGCAGTACTTC
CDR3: CASSQDRNSPYEQYF

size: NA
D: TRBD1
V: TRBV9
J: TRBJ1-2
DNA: TGTGCCAGCAGACCGACAGGGGGCTATGGCTACACCTTC
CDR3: CASRPTGGYGYTF

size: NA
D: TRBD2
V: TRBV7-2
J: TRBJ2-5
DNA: TGTGCCAGCAGCCAAAGCGGGAGGGTCCAAGAGACCCAGTACTTC
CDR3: CASSQSGRVQETQYF

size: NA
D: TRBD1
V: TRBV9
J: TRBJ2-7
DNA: TGTGCCAGCAGCATTAGGACAGGGGGCGTCATGCAGTACTTC
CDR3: CASSIRTGGVMQYF

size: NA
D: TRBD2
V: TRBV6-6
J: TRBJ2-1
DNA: TGTGCCAGCAGTCCCACTAGCGGCTCCTACAATGAGCAGTTCTTC
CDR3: CASSPTSGSYNEQFF

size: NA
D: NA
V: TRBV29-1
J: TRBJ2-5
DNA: TGCAGCGCCGCGGAGGGGAGACAGGGTAGAGAGACCCAGTACTTC
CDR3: CSAAEGRQGRETQYF

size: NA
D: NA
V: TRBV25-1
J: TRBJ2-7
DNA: TGTGCCAGCAGTACCGCTAGCTCCTACGAGCAGTACTTC
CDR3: CASSTASSYEQYF

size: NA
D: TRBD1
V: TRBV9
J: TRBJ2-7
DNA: TGTGCCAGCAGCCCCCGACAGGGTACCTCCTACGAGCAGTACTTC
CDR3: CASSPRQGTSYEQYF